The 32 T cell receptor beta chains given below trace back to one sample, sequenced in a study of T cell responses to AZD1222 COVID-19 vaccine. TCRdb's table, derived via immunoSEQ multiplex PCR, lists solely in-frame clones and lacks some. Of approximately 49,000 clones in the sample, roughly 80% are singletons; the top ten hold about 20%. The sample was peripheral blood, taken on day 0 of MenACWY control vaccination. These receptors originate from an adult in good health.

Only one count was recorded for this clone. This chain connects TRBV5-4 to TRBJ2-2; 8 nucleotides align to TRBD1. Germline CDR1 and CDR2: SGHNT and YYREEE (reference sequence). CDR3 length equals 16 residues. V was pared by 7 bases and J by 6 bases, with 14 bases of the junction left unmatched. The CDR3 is CASASSGGVAAGELFF. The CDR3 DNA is TGTGCCAGCGCTTCGTCAGGGGGCGTAGCGGCCGGGGAGCTGTTTTTT.

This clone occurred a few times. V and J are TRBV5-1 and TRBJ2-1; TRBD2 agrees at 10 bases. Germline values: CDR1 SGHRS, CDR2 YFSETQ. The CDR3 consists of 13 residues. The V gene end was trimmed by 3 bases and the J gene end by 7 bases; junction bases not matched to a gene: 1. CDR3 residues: CASSSAGGNEQFF. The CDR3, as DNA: TGCGCCAGCAGCTCAGCGGGGGGGAATGAGCAGTTCTTC.

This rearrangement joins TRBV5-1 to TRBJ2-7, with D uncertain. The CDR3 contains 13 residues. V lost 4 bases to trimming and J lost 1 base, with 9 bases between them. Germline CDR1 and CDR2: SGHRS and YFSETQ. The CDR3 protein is CASSRGSSYEQYF. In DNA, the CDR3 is TGCGCCAGCAGCCGCGGTAGTTCCTACGAGCAGTACTTC.

CDR3 in amino acids: CASSYGQPSTDTQYF. The CDR3 DNA is TGTGCCAGCAGTTACGGCCAGCCTAGCACAGATACGCAGTATTTT. The chain recombines TRBV6-5 with TRBJ2-3; D remains ambiguous. The length of the CDR3 is 15 residues. The ends were cut back, 2 bases at V and 0 bases at J, with 9 bases in the middle. Germline assignment: CDR1 MNHEY and CDR2 SVGAGI.

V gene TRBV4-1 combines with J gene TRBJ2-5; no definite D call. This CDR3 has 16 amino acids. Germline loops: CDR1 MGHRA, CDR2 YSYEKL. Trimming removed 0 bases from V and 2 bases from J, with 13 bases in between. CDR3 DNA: TGCGCCAGCAGCCAAGATCGGGCAACCCAACAAGAGACCCAGTACTTC. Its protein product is CASSQDRATQQETQYF.

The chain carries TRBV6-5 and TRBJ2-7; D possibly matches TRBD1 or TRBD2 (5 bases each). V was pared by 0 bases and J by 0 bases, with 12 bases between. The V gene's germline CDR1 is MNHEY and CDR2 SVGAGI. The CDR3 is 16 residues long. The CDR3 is CASSYSGVGTSYEQYV. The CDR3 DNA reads TGTGCCAGCAGTTACTCAGGGGTAGGGACCTCCTACGAGCAGTACGTC.

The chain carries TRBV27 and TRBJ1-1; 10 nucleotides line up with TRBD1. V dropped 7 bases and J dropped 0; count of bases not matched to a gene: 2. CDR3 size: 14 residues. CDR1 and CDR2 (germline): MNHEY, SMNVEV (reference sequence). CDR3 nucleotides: TGTGCCAGCAACGGACAGGGGGTGAACACTGAAGCTTTCTTT. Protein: CASNGQGVNTEAFF.

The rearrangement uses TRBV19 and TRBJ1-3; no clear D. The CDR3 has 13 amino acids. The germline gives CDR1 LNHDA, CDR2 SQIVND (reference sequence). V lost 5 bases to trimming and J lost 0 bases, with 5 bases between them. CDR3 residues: CASSLISGNTIYF. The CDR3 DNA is TGTGCCAGTAGTTTGATCTCTGGAAACACCATATATTTT. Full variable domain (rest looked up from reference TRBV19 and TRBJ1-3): DGGITQSPKYLFRKEGQNVTLSCEQNLNHDAMYWYRQDPGQGLRLIYYSQIVNDFQKGDIAEGYSVSREKKESFPLTVTSAQKNPTAFYLCASSLISGNTIYFGEGSWLTVV.

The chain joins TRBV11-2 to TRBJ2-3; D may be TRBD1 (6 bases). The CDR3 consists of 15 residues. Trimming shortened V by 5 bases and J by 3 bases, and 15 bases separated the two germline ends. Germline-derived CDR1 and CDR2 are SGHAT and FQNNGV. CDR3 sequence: CASSQHTGSTDTQYF. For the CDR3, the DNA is TGTGCCAGCAGCCAACATACAGGGTCGACAGATACGCAGTATTTT.

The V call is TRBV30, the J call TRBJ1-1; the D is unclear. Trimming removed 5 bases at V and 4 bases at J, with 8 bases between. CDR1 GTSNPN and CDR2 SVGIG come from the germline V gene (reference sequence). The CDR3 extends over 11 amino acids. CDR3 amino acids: CAWAYTTEAFF. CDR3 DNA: TGTGCCTGGGCCTATACCACTGAAGCTTTCTTT. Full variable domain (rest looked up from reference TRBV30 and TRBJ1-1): SQTIHQWPATLVQPVGSPLSLECTVEGTSNPNLYWYRQAAGRGLQLLFYSVGIGQISSEVPQNLSASRPQDRQFILSSKKLLLSDSGFYLCAWAYTTEAFFGQGTRLTVV.

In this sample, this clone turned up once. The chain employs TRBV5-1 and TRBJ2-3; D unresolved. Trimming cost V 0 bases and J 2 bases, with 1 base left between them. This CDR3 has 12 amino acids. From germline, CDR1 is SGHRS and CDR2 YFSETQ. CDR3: CASSLDTDTQYF. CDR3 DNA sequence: TGCGCCAGCAGCTTGGACACAGATACGCAGTATTTT.

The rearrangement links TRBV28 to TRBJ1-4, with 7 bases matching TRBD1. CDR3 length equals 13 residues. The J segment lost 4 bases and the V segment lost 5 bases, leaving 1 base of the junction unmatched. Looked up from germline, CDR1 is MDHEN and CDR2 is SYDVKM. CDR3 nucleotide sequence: TGTGCCAGCAGTGGGACAGTTAATGAAAAACTGTTTTTT. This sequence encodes CASSGTVNEKLFF.

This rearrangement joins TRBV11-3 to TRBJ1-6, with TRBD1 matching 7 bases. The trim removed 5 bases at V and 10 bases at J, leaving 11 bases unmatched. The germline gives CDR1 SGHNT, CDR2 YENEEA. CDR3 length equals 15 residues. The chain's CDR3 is CASSRGWQGESPLHF. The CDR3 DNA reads TGTGCCAGCAGCCGGGGGTGGCAGGGGGAATCACCCCTCCACTTT.

The CDR3 coding sequence is TGTGCCTGGAGTTCGACAGGGGCTCAGCCCCAGCATTTT. It yields the protein CAWSSTGAQPQHF. The rearrangement uses TRBV30 and TRBJ1-5, with TRBD1 matching over 8 bases. The CDR3 loop spans 13 amino acids. CDR1 and CDR2 from the germline V gene are GTSNPN and SVGIG (reference sequence). Trimming removed 2 bases from V and 6 bases from J; junction bases left unmatched: 3.

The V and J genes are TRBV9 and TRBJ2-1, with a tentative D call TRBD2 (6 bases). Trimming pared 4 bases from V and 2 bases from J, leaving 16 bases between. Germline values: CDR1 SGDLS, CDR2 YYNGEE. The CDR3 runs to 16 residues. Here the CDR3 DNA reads TGTGCCAGCAGCCCCGATGGGGGGACCCCCTACAATGAGCAGTTCTTC. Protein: CASSPDGGTPYNEQFF.

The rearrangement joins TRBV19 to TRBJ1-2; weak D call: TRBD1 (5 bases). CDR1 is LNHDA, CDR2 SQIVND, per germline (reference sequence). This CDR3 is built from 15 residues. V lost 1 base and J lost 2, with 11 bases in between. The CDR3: CASSIGGVNNYGYTF. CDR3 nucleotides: TGTGCCAGTAGTATAGGAGGGGTGAACAACTATGGCTACACCTTC.

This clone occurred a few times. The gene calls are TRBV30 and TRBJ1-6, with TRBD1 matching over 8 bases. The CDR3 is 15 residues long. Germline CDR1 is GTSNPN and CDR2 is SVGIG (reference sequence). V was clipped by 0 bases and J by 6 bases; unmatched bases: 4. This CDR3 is CAWSVGQGGNSPLHF. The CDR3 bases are TGTGCCTGGAGTGTAGGACAGGGTGGTAATTCACCCCTCCACTTT.

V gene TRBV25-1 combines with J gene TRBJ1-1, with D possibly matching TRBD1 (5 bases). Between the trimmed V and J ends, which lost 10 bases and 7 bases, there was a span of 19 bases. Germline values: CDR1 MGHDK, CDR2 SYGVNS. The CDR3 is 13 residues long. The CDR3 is CATTIVCRDEAFF. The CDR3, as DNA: TGTGCCACAACCATCGTCTGCAGGGATGAAGCTTTCTTT.

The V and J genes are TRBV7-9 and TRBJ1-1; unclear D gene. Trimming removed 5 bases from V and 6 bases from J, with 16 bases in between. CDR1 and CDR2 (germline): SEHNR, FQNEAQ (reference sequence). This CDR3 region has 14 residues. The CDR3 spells CASSHEGTAAEAFF. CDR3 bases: TGTGCCAGCAGCCATGAAGGAACGGCCGCTGAAGCTTTCTTT. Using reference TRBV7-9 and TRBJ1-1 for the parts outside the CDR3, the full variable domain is DTGVSQNPRHKITKRGQNVTFRCDPISEHNRLYWYRQTLGQGPEFLTYFQNEAQLEKSRLLSDRFSAERPKGSFSTLEIQRTEQGDSAMYLCASSHEGTAAEAFFGQGTRLTVV.

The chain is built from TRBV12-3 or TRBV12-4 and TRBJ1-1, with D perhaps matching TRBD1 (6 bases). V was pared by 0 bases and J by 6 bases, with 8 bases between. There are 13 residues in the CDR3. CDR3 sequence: CASSLAPGAEAFF. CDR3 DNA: TGTGCCAGCAGTTTAGCGCCAGGGGCTGAAGCTTTCTTT.

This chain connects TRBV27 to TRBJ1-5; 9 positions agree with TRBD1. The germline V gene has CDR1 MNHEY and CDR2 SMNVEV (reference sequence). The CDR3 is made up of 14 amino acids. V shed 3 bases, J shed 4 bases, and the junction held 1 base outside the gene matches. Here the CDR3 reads CASSLTGGNQPQHF. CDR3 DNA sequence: TGTGCCAGCAGTTTGACAGGGGGGAATCAGCCCCAGCATTTT.

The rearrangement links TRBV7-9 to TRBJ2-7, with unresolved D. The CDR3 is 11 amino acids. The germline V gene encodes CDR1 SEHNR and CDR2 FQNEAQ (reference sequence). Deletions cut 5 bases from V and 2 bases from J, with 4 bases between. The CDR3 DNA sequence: TGTGCCAGCAGCAATACCTACGAGCAGTACTTC. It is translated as CASSNTYEQYF.

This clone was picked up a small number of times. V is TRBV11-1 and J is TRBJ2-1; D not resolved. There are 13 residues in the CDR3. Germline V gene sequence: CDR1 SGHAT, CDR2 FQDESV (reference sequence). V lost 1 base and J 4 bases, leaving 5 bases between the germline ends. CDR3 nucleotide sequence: TGTGCCAGCAGCTTAGGGGAATACAATGAGCAGTTCTTC. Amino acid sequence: CASSLGEYNEQFF.

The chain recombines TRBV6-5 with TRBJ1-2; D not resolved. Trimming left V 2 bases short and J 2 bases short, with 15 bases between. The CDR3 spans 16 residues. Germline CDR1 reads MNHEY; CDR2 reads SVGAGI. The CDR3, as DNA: TGTGCCAGCAGTTACGCCAACAAACTGGGAAACTATGGCTACACCTTC. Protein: CASSYANKLGNYGYTF.

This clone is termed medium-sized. CDR3 sequence reads: CASSAGGREFGEQFF. CDR3 nucleotides: TGTGCCAGCAGCGCAGGGGGAAGAGAGTTCGGTGAGCAGTTCTTC. This chain connects TRBV11-3 to TRBJ2-1; 7 positions agree with TRBD1. In germline, CDR1 is SGHNT, CDR2 YENEEA. V lost 5 bases, J lost 9 bases, and 13 bases stayed unmatched. The CDR3 extends over 15 amino acids.

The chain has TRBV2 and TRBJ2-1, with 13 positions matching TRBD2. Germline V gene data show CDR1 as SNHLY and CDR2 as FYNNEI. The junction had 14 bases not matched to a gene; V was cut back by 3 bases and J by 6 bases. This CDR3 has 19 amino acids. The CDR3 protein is CASSEWTSGSDRVGNEQFF. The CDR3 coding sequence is TGTGCCAGCAGTGAGTGGACTAGCGGGAGTGATCGAGTCGGCAATGAGCAGTTCTTC.

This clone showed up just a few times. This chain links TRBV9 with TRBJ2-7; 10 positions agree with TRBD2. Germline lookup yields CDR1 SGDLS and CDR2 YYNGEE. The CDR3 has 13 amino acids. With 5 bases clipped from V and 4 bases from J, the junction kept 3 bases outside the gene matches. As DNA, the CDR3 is TGTGCCAGCAGTGGGACTAGCGCATACGAGCAGTACTTC. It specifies CASSGTSAYEQYF.

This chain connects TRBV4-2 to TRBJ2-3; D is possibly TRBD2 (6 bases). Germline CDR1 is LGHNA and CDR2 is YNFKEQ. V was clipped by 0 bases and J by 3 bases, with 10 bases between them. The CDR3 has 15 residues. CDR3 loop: CASSQEGGITDTQYF. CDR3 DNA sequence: TGTGCCAGCAGCCAAGAGGGGGGAATAACAGATACGCAGTATTTT.

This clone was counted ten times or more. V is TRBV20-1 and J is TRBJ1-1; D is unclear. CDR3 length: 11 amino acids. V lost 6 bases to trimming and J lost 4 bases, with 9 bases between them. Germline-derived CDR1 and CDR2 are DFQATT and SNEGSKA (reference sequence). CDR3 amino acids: CSAHRITEAFF. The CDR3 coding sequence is TGCAGTGCCCACCGAATCACTGAAGCTTTCTTT.

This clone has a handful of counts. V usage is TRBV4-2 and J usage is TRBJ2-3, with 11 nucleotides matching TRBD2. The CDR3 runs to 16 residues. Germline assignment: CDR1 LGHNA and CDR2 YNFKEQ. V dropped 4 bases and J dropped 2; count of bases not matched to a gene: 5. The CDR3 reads CASSPTSGNHTDTQYF. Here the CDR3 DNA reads TGTGCCAGCAGCCCGACTAGCGGGAACCACACAGATACGCAGTATTTT.

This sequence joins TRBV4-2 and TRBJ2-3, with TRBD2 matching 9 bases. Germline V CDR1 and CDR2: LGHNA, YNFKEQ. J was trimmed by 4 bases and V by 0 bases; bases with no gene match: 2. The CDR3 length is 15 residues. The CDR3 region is CASSQDAGGPDTQYF. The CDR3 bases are TGTGCCAGCAGCCAAGATGCGGGGGGGCCAGATACGCAGTATTTT.

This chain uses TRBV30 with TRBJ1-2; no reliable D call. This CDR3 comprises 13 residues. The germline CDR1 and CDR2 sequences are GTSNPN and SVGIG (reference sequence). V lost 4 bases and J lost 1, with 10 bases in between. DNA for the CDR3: TGTGCCTGGAACCCATCCGATAACTATGGCTACACCTTC. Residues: CAWNPSDNYGYTF. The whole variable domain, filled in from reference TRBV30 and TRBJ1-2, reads SQTIHQWPATLVQPVGSPLSLECTVEGTSNPNLYWYRQAAGRGLQLLFYSVGIGQISSEVPQNLSASRPQDRQFILSSKKLLLSDSGFYLCAWNPSDNYGYTFGSGTRLTVV.